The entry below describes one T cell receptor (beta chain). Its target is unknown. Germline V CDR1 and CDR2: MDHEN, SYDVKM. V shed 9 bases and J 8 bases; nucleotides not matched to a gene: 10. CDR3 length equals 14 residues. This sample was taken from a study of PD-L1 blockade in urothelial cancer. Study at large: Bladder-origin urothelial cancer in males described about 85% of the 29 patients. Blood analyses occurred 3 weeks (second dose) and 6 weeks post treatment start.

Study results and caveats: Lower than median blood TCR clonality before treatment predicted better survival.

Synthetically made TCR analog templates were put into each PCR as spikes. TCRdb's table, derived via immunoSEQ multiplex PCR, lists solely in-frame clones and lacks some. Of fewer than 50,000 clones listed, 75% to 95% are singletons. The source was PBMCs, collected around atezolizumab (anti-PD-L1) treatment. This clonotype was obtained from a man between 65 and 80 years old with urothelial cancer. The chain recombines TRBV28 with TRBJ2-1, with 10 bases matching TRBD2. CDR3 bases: TGTGCCAGTCCCCCTAGCGGGAGTGTCGATGAGCAGTTCTTC. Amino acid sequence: CASPPSGSVDEQFF.